Below are 19 T cell receptor beta chains sequenced from a single sample in a study of T cells in Graves' hyperthyroidism and ophthalmopathy (dated by TCRdb to the late 2010s). Library generation was performed with multiplex PCR. TCRdb records Illumina HiSeq 2000 as the sequencer. Amplification of TCR beta CDR3 regions was carried out from RNA transcripts. The first round of RT-PCR for the TCR CDR3 was performed with the HTBI primer set and the Qiagen OneStep RT-PCR kit. In-frame beta chains were kept once TCRdb had trimmed the public reads at Q25 with fastp and called clones with MiXCR. Rows merge per CDR3 protein into single entries with the most common DNA and genes. Recorded for this sample are 500,000 to 650,000 distinct CDR3 sequences; 12% to 15% of them occurred a single time. The top ten hold about 15% of the sample. The source material was blood. The receptors were gathered from a woman between 40 and 50 years old with Graves' hyperthyroidism.

In this sample, this clonotype turned up a few times. This CDR3 reads CAFTTSGSDTQYF. In DNA form, the CDR3 reads TGTGCCTTCACCACTAGTGGGTCAGATACGCAGTATTTT. The gene calls are TRBV10-3 and TRBJ2-3; the D gene is possibly TRBD2 (5 bases). Trimming took 11 bases from V and 4 from J, leaving 16 bases between them. CDR3 length: 13 residues. From germline, CDR1 is ENHRY and CDR2 SYGVKD.

The chain uses TRBV6-1 and TRBJ2-6; D not resolved. CDR3 length: 15 amino acids. The V and J ends lost 6 bases and 0 bases respectively, with 9 bases between them. Looked up from germline, CDR1 is MNHNS and CDR2 is SASEGT. CDR3 nucleotides: TGTGCCAGCAGGCCCCCCAACTCTGGGGCCAACGTCCTGACTTTC. This gives the protein CASRPPNSGANVLTF.

This clonotype was detected many times. V gene TRBV28 combines with J gene TRBJ2-2, with 7 bases lining up with TRBD2. There are 15 residues in the CDR3. Unmatched junction bases numbered 7, after V lost 5 bases and J lost 4 bases. Germline values: CDR1 MDHEN, CDR2 SYDVKM. CDR3 in DNA: TGTGCCAGCAGTCTTCGACTAGCCCGCACCGGGGAGCTGTTTTTT. This sequence encodes CASSLRLARTGELFF. The entire variable domain, with the rest obtained from reference TRBV28 and TRBJ2-2, is as follows: DVKVTQSSRYLVKRTGEKVFLECVQDMDHENMFWYRQDPGLGLRLIYFSYDVKMKEKGDIPEGYSVSREKKERFSLILESASTNQTSMYLCASSLRLARTGELFFGEGSRLTVL.

This clonotype was picked up many times. The chain is built from TRBV20-1 and TRBJ1-5; maybe TRBD1 (6 bases). This CDR3 has 13 amino acids. Germline CDR1 and CDR2: DFQATT and SNEGSKA (reference sequence). V was cut by 0 bases and J by 5 bases, with 8 bases left in between. CDR3 DNA: TGCAGTGCTAGAGAGGACAGCCATCAGCCCCAGCATTTT. This encodes CSAREDSHQPQHF.

Concerning this clonotype: This may be a read error: a much more frequent sequence differs by one nucleotide. The V call is TRBV20-1, the J call TRBJ1-1, with TRBD1 matching over 11 bases. CDR1 and CDR2 (germline): DFQATT, SNEGSKA (reference sequence). This CDR3 contains 15 residues. Here the CDR3 reads CSARDGTGGNTEASF. CDR3 nucleotide sequence: TGCAGTGCTAGAGATGGGACAGGGGGGAACACTGAAGCTTCCTTT.

The gene calls are TRBV2 and TRBJ1-4; D remains unclear. V lost 5 bases to trimming and J lost 2 bases, with 12 bases between them. Looked up from germline, CDR1 is SNHLY and CDR2 is FYNNEI. The CDR3 has 15 amino acids. In DNA, the CDR3 is TGTGCCAGCAGTTCGTCCAGTGGGACTAATGAAAAACTGTTTTTT. It codes for CASSSSSGTNEKLFF.

This clonotype was seen ten or more times. The CDR3 DNA sequence: TGCGCCAGCAGCCAAATGTCTGGGAACACCGGGGAGCTGTTTTTT. This translates into CASSQMSGNTGELFF. The chain joins TRBV4-1 to TRBJ2-2; D unresolved. The CDR3 extends over 15 amino acids. Trimming removed 2 bases at V and 1 base at J, with 8 bases between. Per the germline V gene, CDR1 is MGHRA and CDR2 is YSYEKL.

This clonotype was seen ten or more times. The rearrangement joins TRBV19 to TRBJ2-2; TRBD2 matches 13 bases. Germline V gives CDR1 LNHDA, CDR2 SQIVND (reference sequence). The J segment lost 5 bases and the V segment lost 3 bases, leaving 3 bases of the junction unmatched. The CDR3 covers 16 residues. The CDR3, as DNA: TGTGCCAGTAGTATTCAGACTAGCGGGAGGACCGGGGAGCTGTTTTTT. Translating gives CASSIQTSGRTGELFF.

For the CDR3, the DNA is TGTGCCAGCAGCAGGATAGGTATAAACCGGGGGGAGACCCAGTACTTC. As protein: CASSRIGINRGETQYF. V and J are TRBV5-5 and TRBJ2-5, with TRBD2 as a possible D gene (6 bases). Between the trimmed V and J ends, which lost 4 bases and 5 bases, there was a span of 21 bases. The length of the CDR3 is 16 residues. CDR1 is SGHKS and CDR2 is YYEKEE in the germline V gene (reference sequence).

This clonotype was observed many times. V gene TRBV27 combines with J gene TRBJ1-1; 10 bases map to TRBD1. CDR3 size: 17 residues. Germline V gives CDR1 MNHEY, CDR2 SMNVEV (reference sequence). Trimming cost V 6 bases and J 0 bases; bases outside gene matches: 10. CDR3 sequence reads: CASRPGQGISVNTEAFF. The CDR3 nucleotides read TGTGCCAGCAGGCCGGGACAGGGGATTTCCGTGAACACTGAAGCTTTCTTT.

In this sample, this clonotype turned up many times. V is TRBV2 and J is TRBJ2-6, with D maybe TRBD2 (5 bases). Trimming removed 2 bases at V and 4 bases at J, with 9 bases between. Germline-derived CDR1 and CDR2 are SNHLY and FYNNEI. The CDR3 extends over 15 amino acids. Here the CDR3 reads CASSEPTGGANVLTF. The DNA for the CDR3 is TGTGCCAGCAGTGAACCCACGGGGGGGGCCAACGTCCTGACTTTC.

The chain employs TRBV20-1 and TRBJ2-7; possibly TRBD1 or TRBD2 for D (6 bases each). Germline loops: CDR1 DFQATT, CDR2 SNEGSKA (reference sequence). The V and J ends lost 3 bases and 0 bases respectively, with 9 bases between them. CDR3 length: 13 amino acids. The CDR3 loop reads CSASSGASYEQYF. CDR3 bases: TGCAGTGCTAGTTCGGGGGCCTCCTACGAGCAGTACTTC.

The gene calls are TRBV15 and TRBJ1-6; D unresolved. V shed 0 bases and J shed 7 bases, with 4 bases lying between them. CDR3 length: 13 residues. Germline values: CDR1 LNHNV, CDR2 YYDKDF (reference sequence). The CDR3 sequence is CATSRDANSPLHF. DNA of the CDR3: TGTGCCACCAGCAGAGACGCCAATTCACCCCTCCACTTT.

J is TRBJ2-2 and V is TRBV2, with TRBD1 identical over 9 bases. This CDR3 is 14 amino acids long. Losses at the gene ends were 2 bases for V and 6 bases for J; bases not matched to a gene: 1. Per germline, CDR1 SNHLY and CDR2 FYNNEI. The CDR3 DNA follows: TGTGCCAGCAGTGAAAGGGACAGGGCCGGGGAGCTGTTTTTT. Translated, it gives CASSERDRAGELFF.

In its sample, this clonotype was seen a few times. The rearrangement links TRBV6-1 to TRBJ2-3; D gene unclear. CDR3 length: 12 residues. CDR1 MNHNS and CDR2 SASEGT come from the germline V gene. Trimming removed 5 bases from V and 4 bases from J, with 7 bases in between. CDR3 nucleotide sequence: TGTGCCAGCAGTAAAATGGCAGATACGCAGTATTTT. This codes for CASSKMADTQYF.

The table lists this clonotype with many counts. This chain uses TRBV3-1 with TRBJ1-1; 7 nucleotides align to TRBD1. The CDR3 runs to 12 residues. The V segment lost 0 bases and the J segment 11 bases; nucleotides outside the gene matches: 3. Germline CDR1 and CDR2: LGHDT and YNNKEL (reference sequence). CDR3 in amino acids: CASSQETGKAFF. The CDR3 DNA is TGTGCCAGCAGCCAAGAGACAGGGAAGGCTTTCTTT.

The chain employs TRBV7-8 and TRBJ2-4; no clear D. V was pared by 2 bases and J by 2 bases, with 1 base between. CDR3 length: 12 amino acids. CDR1 is SGHVS and CDR2 is FQNEAQ in the germline V gene. The CDR3 sequence is CASSLTKNIQYF. The CDR3 nucleotides read TGTGCCAGCAGCTTAACCAAAAACATTCAGTACTTC.

This rearrangement joins TRBV18 to TRBJ1-2; TRBD1 might be the D (6 bases). V was trimmed by 3 bases and J by 8 bases, leaving 13 bases between them. Germline assignment: CDR1 KGHSH and CDR2 LQKENI. This CDR3 comprises 13 residues. CDR3 sequence (DNA): TGTGCCAGCTCACCGGACAGAGTACCCGGCTACACCTTC. Residues: CASSPDRVPGYTF.

Here the CDR3 DNA reads TGTGCCACCAGCAGAGCGGCAGGGATGAATGAGCAGTTCTTC. It specifies CATSRAAGMNEQFF. The J gene is TRBJ2-1, the V gene TRBV15; a weak D match, TRBD1 (5 bases). CDR3 length: 14 residues. CDR1 and CDR2 (germline): LNHNV, YYDKDF (reference sequence). V lost 1 base, J lost 7 bases, and 11 bases lay in between. Supplemented by reference TRBV15 and TRBJ2-1, the full variable domain reads DAMVIQNPRYQVTQFGKPVTLSCSQTLNHNVMYWYQQKSSQAPKLLFHYYDKDFNNEADTPDNFQSRRPNTSFCFLDIRSPGLGDTAMYLCATSRAAGMNEQFFGPGTRLTVL.